What follows are 27 T cell receptor beta chains derived from one specimen sequenced in a study of T cells in localized non-small cell lung cancer. Libraries were prepared by immunoSEQ multiplex PCR; TCRdb keeps only in-frame clonotypes and omits some of them. The table records 25,000 to 30,000 clones, under 95% of them present only once. The material sequenced was peripheral blood, taken before any cancer treatment. These TCRs come from an older female donor with stage I lung adenocarcinoma.

The genes are TRBV5-1 and TRBJ1-1; the D gene is possibly TRBD1 (6 bases). This CDR3 is 15 amino acids long. CDR1 is SGHRS, CDR2 YFSETQ, per germline. The V gene lost 1 base and the J gene lost 6 bases, with 16 bases spanning the gap. CDR3 region: CASSLMGAISSEAFF. The DNA of the CDR3 is TGCGCCAGCAGCTTGATGGGGGCAATAAGTTCTGAAGCTTTCTTT.

V is TRBV28 and J is TRBJ1-1; the D is unclear. The CDR3 has 14 residues. From germline, CDR1 is MDHEN and CDR2 SYDVKM. V lost 8 bases to trimming and J lost 1 base, with 14 bases between them. In DNA, the CDR3 is TGTGCCAGCGGAGGATCCGGAGGGAACACTGAAGCTTTCTTT. It is translated as CASGGSGGNTEAFF. Using reference TRBV28 and TRBJ1-1 for the parts outside the CDR3, the full variable domain is DVKVTQSSRYLVKRTGEKVFLECVQDMDHENMFWYRQDPGLGLRLIYFSYDVKMKEKGDIPEGYSVSREKKERFSLILESASTNQTSMYLCASGGSGGNTEAFFGQGTRLTVV.

The gene calls are TRBV4-2 and TRBJ1-3; no definite D call. Germline V gene data show CDR1 as LGHNA and CDR2 as YNFKEQ. CDR3 length equals 13 residues. V was trimmed by 4 bases and J by 9 bases, leaving 13 bases between them. As DNA, the CDR3 is TGTGCCAGCAGCCCTGGAGGGAGCGGCACCATATATTTT. It codes for CASSPGGSGTIYF.

The chain links TRBV28 to TRBJ2-1; 9 nucleotides agree with TRBD2. Germline-derived CDR1 and CDR2 are MDHEN and SYDVKM. Trimming cost V 6 bases and J 2 bases; bases outside gene matches: 5. There are 15 residues in the CDR3. The CDR3 loop is CASRLAGAAYNEQFF. CDR3 in DNA: TGTGCCAGCAGATTAGCGGGGGCCGCCTACAATGAGCAGTTCTTC.

The chain joins TRBV6-1 to TRBJ1-2; possibly TRBD1 for D (5 bases). Per germline, CDR1 MNHNS and CDR2 SASEGT. The V end lost 5 bases, the J end lost 2 bases, and 12 bases lay between the germline ends. The CDR3 covers 14 residues. The CDR3 region has the DNA TGTGCCAGCAGTATCGGACACTTAAACTATGGCTACACCTTC. Translation gives CASSIGHLNYGYTF.

The gene calls are TRBV5-4 and TRBJ1-2; possible D gene TRBD1, 6 bases. Germline V gene lookup returns CDR1 SGHNT and CDR2 YYREEE (reference sequence). Trimming stripped 3 bases from V and 5 bases from J, with 11 bases between. This CDR3 is built from 13 residues. This CDR3 is CASSYRETYGYTF. CDR3 DNA sequence: TGTGCCAGCAGCTACAGGGAAACGTATGGCTACACCTTC.

The V gene is TRBV19, the J gene TRBJ2-1; TRBD1 aligns across 9 bases. CDR3 length: 16 residues. With V trimmed by 5 bases and J by 6 bases, 11 bases remained unmatched. CDR1 and CDR2 (germline): LNHDA, SQIVND (reference sequence). The DNA of the CDR3 is TGTGCCAGTAGTTCGGAAGCCGGGACAGGGCTCAATGAGCAGTTCTTC. Translated: CASSSEAGTGLNEQFF.

The rearrangement uses TRBV5-1 and TRBJ2-3; D not certain. CDR1 is SGHRS, CDR2 YFSETQ, per germline. V lost 0 bases, J lost 6 bases, and 2 bases lay in between. The CDR3 has 11 residues. DNA for the CDR3: TGCGCCAGCAGCTTGGAGGATACGCAGTATTTT. It is translated as CASSLEDTQYF.

This clone was counted a single time. The J gene is TRBJ1-1, the V gene TRBV2; the D gene is possibly TRBD1 (5 bases). V lost 6 bases, J lost 5 bases, and 25 bases lay in between. Germline-derived CDR1 and CDR2 are SNHLY and FYNNEI. CDR3 length: 17 amino acids. The CDR3 region has the DNA TGTGCCAGCAGATGGGGCTTAAATAGACGGGAGCGGACTGAAGCTTTCTTT. This sequence encodes CASRWGLNRRERTEAFF.

V is TRBV5-1 and J is TRBJ2-6; weak D call: TRBD2 (5 bases). CDR1 is SGHRS and CDR2 is YFSETQ in the germline V gene. The CDR3 has 16 amino acids. V lost 4 bases, J lost 0 bases, and 11 bases lay in between. The CDR3: CASSAGVPSGANVLTF. CDR3 DNA sequence: TGCGCCAGCAGCGCCGGGGTTCCCTCTGGGGCCAACGTCCTGACTTTC.

As to this clone: This sample includes further DNA sequences coding for the same CDR3. J is TRBJ1-2 and V is TRBV5-8; D gene ambiguous. V lost 5 bases, J lost 0 bases, and 11 bases lay in between. The CDR3 has 14 residues. Germline assignment: CDR1 SGHTS and CDR2 YDEGEE. Written as DNA, the CDR3 is TGTGCCAGCAGGAGTTACGGGACTAACTATGGCTACACCTTC. This gives the protein CASRSYGTNYGYTF.

J is TRBJ2-7 and V is TRBV6-1, with a possible D match to TRBD1 (5 bases). Germline loops: CDR1 MNHNS, CDR2 SASEGT. V was shortened by 5 bases and J by 7 bases, with 15 bases between the two germline ends. The CDR3 runs 13 residues. This CDR3 is CASSLLRDREQYF. The DNA for the CDR3 is TGTGCCAGCAGTCTCCTCAGGGATCGGGAGCAGTACTTC.

This sequence joins TRBV5-1 and TRBJ1-1; no clear D. Trimming cost V 0 bases and J 1 base, with 7 bases left between them. The CDR3 contains 14 residues. CDR1 is SGHRS, CDR2 YFSETQ, per germline. DNA of the CDR3: TGCGCCAGCAGCTTGGCCGGATGGAACACTGAAGCTTTCTTT. It codes for CASSLAGWNTEAFF.

The genes are TRBV10-3 and TRBJ1-1; D is uncertain. V was trimmed by 7 bases and J by 3 bases, leaving 12 bases between them. The V gene's germline CDR1 is ENHRY and CDR2 SYGVKD. The CDR3 is 13 residues long. The CDR3 coding sequence is TGTGCCATCAATCTGGGAAGGGACACTGAAGCTTTCTTT. Translating it yields CAINLGRDTEAFF.

This rearrangement joins TRBV5-1 to TRBJ2-5; TRBD1 might be the D (5 bases). The germline V gene has CDR1 SGHRS and CDR2 YFSETQ. The CDR3 contains 14 residues. Trimming shortened V by 0 bases and J by 5 bases, and 11 bases separated the two germline ends. The CDR3 here is CASSLGSGKETQYF. In DNA form, the CDR3 reads TGCGCCAGCAGCTTGGGGTCAGGGAAGGAGACCCAGTACTTC.

The chain combines TRBV5-1 with TRBJ2-3, with D perhaps TRBD2 (6 bases). CDR3 length equals 15 residues. V lost 1 base and J lost 5, with 14 bases in between. Germline V CDR1 and CDR2: SGHRS, YFSETQ. The CDR3 reads CASSLSGDLLDTQYF. In DNA, the CDR3 is TGCGCCAGCAGCTTGTCGGGGGATCTCTTAGATACGCAGTATTTT.

The chain joins TRBV18 to TRBJ1-4, with D unclear. Between the trimmed V and J ends, which lost 8 bases and 0 bases, there was a span of 13 bases. CDR3 length: 15 residues. Germline V gene sequence: CDR1 KGHSH, CDR2 LQKENI. CDR3 residues: CASQIQKATNEKLFF. CDR3 DNA: TGTGCCAGCCAAATTCAGAAAGCAACTAATGAAAAACTGTTTTTT.

The chain has TRBV28 and TRBJ2-7; no clear D gene. The CDR3 totals 13 residues. The germline gives CDR1 MDHEN, CDR2 SYDVKM. Trimming shortened V by 6 bases and J by 7 bases, and 16 bases separated the two germline ends. CDR3 loop: CASRRPPGLEQYF. The CDR3 DNA reads as TGTGCCAGCAGGAGACCCCCTGGTCTTGAGCAGTACTTC.

This chain links TRBV27 with TRBJ1-2; D is uncertain. CDR1 is MNHEY and CDR2 is SMNVEV in the germline V gene (reference sequence). This CDR3 region has 15 residues. V was pared by 0 bases and J by 8 bases, with 16 bases between. The CDR3 here is CASSLSSGKPSGYTF. The CDR3 DNA reads as TGTGCCAGCAGTTTATCCTCCGGGAAACCGTCCGGCTACACCTTC.

The rearrangement uses TRBV7-2 and TRBJ2-5; D may be TRBD2 (7 bases). Germline lookup yields CDR1 SGHTA and CDR2 FQGNSA. The CDR3 covers 14 residues. V lost 5 bases and J 4 bases, leaving 14 bases between the germline ends. The CDR3 coding sequence is TGTGCCAGCAGCCCCGGGGGGCCAAGAGAGACCCAGTACTTC. The encoded protein is CASSPGGPRETQYF.

This rearrangement joins TRBV30 to TRBJ1-4; 7 nucleotides agree with TRBD1. This CDR3 is 13 amino acids long. Germline CDR1 and CDR2: GTSNPN and SVGIG (reference sequence). The V segment lost 5 bases and the J segment 5 bases; nucleotides outside the gene matches: 5. The chain's CDR3 is CAWDLGQNEKLFF. In DNA form, the CDR3 reads TGTGCCTGGGATTTGGGACAGAATGAAAAACTGTTTTTT.

The genes are TRBV30 and TRBJ2-7; 8 bases align to TRBD1. The germline gives CDR1 GTSNPN, CDR2 SVGIG (reference sequence). The trim removed 8 bases at V and 3 bases at J, leaving 9 bases unmatched. This CDR3 is 13 amino acids long. CDR3 coding DNA: TGTGCCCTCAGTGGACAGGGCTTCTACGAGCAGTACTTC. It is translated as CALSGQGFYEQYF.

The chain is built from TRBV5-8 and TRBJ2-3, with 11 bases matching TRBD2. The CDR3 runs 14 residues. Germline CDR1 and CDR2: SGHTS and YDEGEE. J gave up 9 bases and V 5 bases, and 8 bases lay outside the gene matches. CDR3 loop: CASRPTSGGLTQYF. The CDR3 nucleotides read TGTGCCAGCAGACCAACTAGCGGGGGACTCACGCAGTATTTT.

The genes are TRBV30 and TRBJ1-3, with 7 bases aligning to TRBD1. Germline CDR1 GTSNPN, CDR2 SVGIG (reference sequence). After removal of 3 bases from V and 2 bases from J, the junction contained 4 bases not matched to a gene. This CDR3 contains 14 residues. CDR3: CAWRDTGAGNTIYF. The CDR3 coding sequence is TGTGCCTGGAGGGATACAGGGGCTGGAAACACCATATATTTT.

J is TRBJ1-6 and V is TRBV9, with 7 bases aligning to TRBD1. CDR1 and CDR2 (germline): SGDLS, YYNGEE. The CDR3 covers 14 residues. With 3 bases clipped from V and 6 bases from J, the junction kept 3 bases outside the gene matches. The CDR3 loop is CASSAGTANSPLHF. The CDR3 nucleotides are TGTGCCAGCAGCGCCGGGACAGCTAATTCACCCCTCCACTTT.

The chain employs TRBV10-1 and TRBJ2-2; D not certain. Germline loops: CDR1 WNHNN, CDR2 SYGVQD (reference sequence). This CDR3 has 12 residues. V dropped 6 bases and J dropped 2 bases, with 4 bases sitting between them. The DNA for the CDR3 is TGCGCCAGCAGCGCTAACACCGGGGAGCTGTTTTTT. Its protein is CASSANTGELFF.

In its sample, this clone was seen a few times. V gene TRBV5-3 combines with J gene TRBJ2-1; 8 bases fit TRBD1. TRBV5-3 is an ORF for which the function is uncertain. J gave up 5 bases and V 4 bases, and 23 bases lay outside the gene matches. The CDR3 loop spans 20 amino acids. CDR3 sequence (DNA): TGTGCCAGAAGCCCTAGGGGCAGGGGGCGACGCGGGGTGGGAGACAATGAGCAGTTCTTC. It specifies CARSPRGRGRRGVGDNEQFF.